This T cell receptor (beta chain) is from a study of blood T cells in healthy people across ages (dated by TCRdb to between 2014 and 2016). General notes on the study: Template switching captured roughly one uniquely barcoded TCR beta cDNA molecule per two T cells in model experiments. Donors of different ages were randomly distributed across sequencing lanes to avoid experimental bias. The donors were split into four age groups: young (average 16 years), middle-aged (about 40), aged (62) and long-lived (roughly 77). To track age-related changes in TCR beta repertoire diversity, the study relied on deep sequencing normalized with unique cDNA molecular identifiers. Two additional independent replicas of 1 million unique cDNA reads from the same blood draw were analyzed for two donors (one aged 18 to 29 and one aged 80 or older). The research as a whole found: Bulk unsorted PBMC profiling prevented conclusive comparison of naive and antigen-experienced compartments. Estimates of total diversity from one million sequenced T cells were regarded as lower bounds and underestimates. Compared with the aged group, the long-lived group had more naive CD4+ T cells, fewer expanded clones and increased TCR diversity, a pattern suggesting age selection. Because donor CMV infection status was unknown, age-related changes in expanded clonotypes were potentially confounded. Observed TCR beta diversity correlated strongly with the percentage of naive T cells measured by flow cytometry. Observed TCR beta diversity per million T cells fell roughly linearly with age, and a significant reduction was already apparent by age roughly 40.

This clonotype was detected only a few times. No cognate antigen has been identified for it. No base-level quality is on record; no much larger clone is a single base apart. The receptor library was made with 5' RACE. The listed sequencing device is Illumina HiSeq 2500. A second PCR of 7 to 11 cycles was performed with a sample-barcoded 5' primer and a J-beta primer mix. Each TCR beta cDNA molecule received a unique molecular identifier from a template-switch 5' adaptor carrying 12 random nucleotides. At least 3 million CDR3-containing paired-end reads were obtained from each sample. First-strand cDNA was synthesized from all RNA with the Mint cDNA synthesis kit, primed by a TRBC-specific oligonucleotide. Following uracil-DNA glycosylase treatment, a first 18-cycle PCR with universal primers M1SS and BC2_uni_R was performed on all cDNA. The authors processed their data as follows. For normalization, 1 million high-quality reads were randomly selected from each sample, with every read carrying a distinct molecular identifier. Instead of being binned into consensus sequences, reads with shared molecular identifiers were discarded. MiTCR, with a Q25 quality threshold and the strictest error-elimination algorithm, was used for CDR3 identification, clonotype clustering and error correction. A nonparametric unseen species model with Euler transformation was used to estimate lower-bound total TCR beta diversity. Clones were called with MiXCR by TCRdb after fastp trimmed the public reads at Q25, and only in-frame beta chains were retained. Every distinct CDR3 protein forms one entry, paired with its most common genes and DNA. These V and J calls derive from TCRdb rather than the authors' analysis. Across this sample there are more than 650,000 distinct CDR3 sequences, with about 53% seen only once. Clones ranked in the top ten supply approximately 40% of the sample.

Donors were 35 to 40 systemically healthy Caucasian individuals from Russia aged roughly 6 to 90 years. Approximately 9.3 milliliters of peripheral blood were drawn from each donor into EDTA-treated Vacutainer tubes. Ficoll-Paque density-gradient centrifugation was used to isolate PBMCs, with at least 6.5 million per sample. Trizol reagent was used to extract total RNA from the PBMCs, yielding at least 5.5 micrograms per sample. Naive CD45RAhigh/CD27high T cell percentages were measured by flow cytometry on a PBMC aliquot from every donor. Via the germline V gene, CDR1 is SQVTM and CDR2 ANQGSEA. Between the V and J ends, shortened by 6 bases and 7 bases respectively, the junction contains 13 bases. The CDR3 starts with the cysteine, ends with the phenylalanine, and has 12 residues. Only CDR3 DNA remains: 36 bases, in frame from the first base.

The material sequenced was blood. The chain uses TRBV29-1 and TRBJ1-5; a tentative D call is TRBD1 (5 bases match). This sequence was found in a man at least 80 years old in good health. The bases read TGCAGCGTCAGGACAAACGGACAGCCCCAGCATTTT. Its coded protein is CSVRTNGQPQHF.